Listed here are 10 T cell receptor beta chains from one sample, sequenced in a study of cytomegalovirus exposure and HLA in healthy donors. Use of 60 Vbeta and 13 Jbeta primers characterized the PCR. The table came from immunoSEQ multiplex PCR; TCRdb's copy has only in-frame clones and leaves some out. This table holds roughly 220,000 clones, approximately 85% found once. Sample: PBMCs. The receptors were gathered from a woman in her 40s in good health and CMV-seronegative.

This sequence joins TRBV27 and TRBJ1-4; 10 bases fit TRBD1. V was clipped by 5 bases and J by 7 bases; unmatched bases: 10. Germline loops: CDR1 MNHEY, CDR2 SMNVEV (reference sequence). The CDR3 is made up of 16 amino acids. This chain's CDR3 is CASSLLPGQGFEKLFF. The CDR3 bases are TGTGCCAGCAGTCTACTCCCGGGACAGGGGTTTGAAAAACTGTTTTTT.

J is TRBJ1-5 and V is TRBV13; tentative D call: TRBD1 (6 bases). Trimming took 5 bases from V and 5 from J, leaving 10 bases between them. Germline V gene sequence: CDR1 PRHDT, CDR2 FYEKMQ (reference sequence). The CDR3 contains 13 residues. CDR3 DNA: TGTGCCAGCAGCCCGGGGGGCCATCAGCCCCAGCATTTT. Protein: CASSPGGHQPQHF.

This clone was seen just once. This chain links TRBV7-2 with TRBJ1-3; D unresolved. The CDR3 length is 12 residues. V dropped 5 bases and J dropped 4 bases, with 6 bases sitting between them. Germline V gene lookup returns CDR1 SGHTA and CDR2 FQGNSA. CDR3 bases: TGTGCCAGCAGCGCAAGCGGAAACACCATATATTTT. Translated: CASSASGNTIYF.

This clone turned up a few times. This chain links TRBV4-1 with TRBJ2-1; the match to TRBD2 covers 11 bases. The V gene end was trimmed by 1 base and the J gene end by 6 bases; junction bases not matched to a gene: 2. Per germline, CDR1 MGHRA and CDR2 YSYEKL. This CDR3 region has 15 residues. CDR3 nucleotides: TGCGCCAGCAGCCAAGGTAGCGGGAGGGCCAATGAGCAGTTCTTC. Residues: CASSQGSGRANEQFF.

J is TRBJ2-1 and V is TRBV28; 7 bases are a match to TRBD2. J gave up 1 base and V 6 bases, and 12 bases lay outside the gene matches. CDR1 MDHEN and CDR2 SYDVKM come from the germline V gene. This CDR3 contains 17 residues. DNA for the CDR3: TGTGCCAGCAGCCGGGACTTAGCGGGCAGTTCCTACAATGAGCAGTTCTTC. This encodes CASSRDLAGSSYNEQFF.

The V and J genes are TRBV7-9 and TRBJ2-7; D ambiguous. Trimming removed 5 bases from V and 2 bases from J, with 19 bases in between. The CDR3 has 16 residues. Germline CDR1 is SEHNR and CDR2 is FQNEAQ (reference sequence). The CDR3 nucleotides read TGTGCCAGCAGCGTATCCGATCCTTCCGCGACCTACGAGCAGTACTTC. This translates into CASSVSDPSATYEQYF.

This sequence joins TRBV19 and TRBJ2-2; TRBD1 aligns across 8 bases. This CDR3 region has 17 residues. Per the germline V gene, CDR1 is LNHDA and CDR2 is SQIVND (reference sequence). J gave up 5 bases and V 2 bases, and 10 bases lay outside the gene matches. As DNA, the CDR3 is TGTGCCAGTAGTATACCCCGGCAGGGGGCTGAAACCGGGGAGCTGTTTTTT. Its translation is CASSIPRQGAETGELFF.

The chain combines TRBV6-6 with TRBJ2-5; 11 bases are a match to TRBD2. The CDR3 contains 12 residues. Germline values: CDR1 MNHNY, CDR2 SVGAGI (reference sequence). V was clipped by 6 bases and J by 9 bases; unmatched bases: 3. The CDR3 loop is CASRRLAGPQYF. The CDR3 nucleotides are TGTGCCAGCAGACGACTAGCGGGACCCCAGTACTTC.

This clone was counted once. This chain connects TRBV27 to TRBJ2-3; maybe TRBD1 (6 bases). V dropped 5 bases and J dropped 6 bases, with 12 bases sitting between them. The CDR3 is made up of 13 amino acids. Germline CDR1 and CDR2: MNHEY and SMNVEV (reference sequence). CDR3 in amino acids: CASSPQGWDTQYF. Written as DNA, the CDR3 is TGTGCCAGCAGTCCACAGGGATGGGATACGCAGTATTTT.

The chain recombines TRBV29-1 with TRBJ2-5, with D tentatively TRBD1 (5 bases). The J call may be wrong; the DNA end is better matched by TRBJ2-7. Germline V gene data show CDR1 as SQVTM and CDR2 as ANQGSEA. The CDR3 sequence is 11 residues long. In DNA, the CDR3 is TGCAGCGTGGGGCATATCAACGAGCAGTACTTC. As protein: CSVGHINEQYF.